This T cell receptor beta chain was obtained from a study of graft-versus-host responses after intestinal transplantation. For the study at large: Recipients received multivisceral, liver-intestinal, or isolated intestinal transplants.

This table comes from immunoSEQ multiplex PCR, and its TCRdb copy is limited to in-frame clones, with some not included. Of around 100,000 clones listed, about 92% were seen once; the top ten hold 0.9% to 1.5%. The J segment lost 5 bases and the V segment lost 0 bases, leaving 5 bases of the junction unmatched. CDR3 length: 15 amino acids. Per the germline V gene, CDR1 is SGDLS and CDR2 is YYNGEE. Study-level points and caveats: In recipient marrow, GvH clones were found, and some appeared first in ileum or blood.

Concerning this clone: Its matching antigen is unknown.

The sample here was unstimulated CD8+ T cells sorted from spleen or lymph node cells, taken before transplant. This TCR derives from a human donor who was the organ donor for an intestinal transplant. The chain is built from TRBV9 and TRBJ2-3; TRBD2 matches at 8 bases. The CDR3 DNA reads TGTGCCAGCAGCGTAGAAACGGGAGGGGGAGATACGCAGTATTTT. This encodes CASSVETGGGDTQYF.